Below, one T cell receptor beta chain is given with its context. CDR1 SGHRS and CDR2 YFSETQ come from the germline V gene. The CDR3 consists of 15 residues. Losses at the gene ends were 0 bases for V and 7 bases for J; bases not matched to a gene: 5. The data originate from a study of technical replicates of blood from a few donors. Sequencing used immunoSEQ multiplex PCR; TCRdb keeps in-frame clones, though not all of them. The table shows approximately 59,000 clones, with approximately 83% occurring only once. The receptor comes from a human donor in good health. Some clones in this sample may be carry-over from other donors' samples. The source material was PBMCs. The chain combines TRBV5-1 with TRBJ1-4; TRBD1 aligns across 8 bases. CDR3 nucleotide sequence: TGCGCCAGCAGCTTGGCCGGACAGGGTGGTGAAAAACTGTTTTTT. This gives the protein CASSLAGQGGEKLFF.